One T cell receptor (beta chain) is described in this entry. The entry originates in a study of identical twins. V was cut by 3 bases and J by 6 bases, with 12 bases left in between. This CDR3 spans 12 amino acids. Germline V gives CDR1 SQVTM, CDR2 ANQGSEA. The cDNA had a unique molecular identifier and a template-switch universal primer site. In TCRdb, the 5' RACE reads were re-called with MiXCR into one record per CDR3 protein. The sample holds roughly 200,000 distinct CDR3 sequences, about 16% seen once. This same sample was also taken into another study, of T cells expressing NK-cell markers.

The sequencing sample was made of CD8+ T cells sorted from blood. This sequence joins TRBV29-1 and TRBJ2-7; no definite D call. This sequence was found in a woman between 18 and 30 years old in good health. This chain's CDR3 is CSVERRLGEQYF. The CDR3 DNA sequence: TGCAGCGTTGAGAGGAGATTGGGCGAGCAGTACTTC.